The 24 T cell receptor beta chains below come from one sample, sequenced in a study of blood T cell repertoires in COVID-19. Libraries were prepared by immunoSEQ multiplex PCR; TCRdb keeps only in-frame clonotypes and omits some of them. The top ten clones hold 3% to 4.5% of a sample with under 250,000 clones, approximately 77% of them seen once. Input material: peripheral blood. These receptors originate from a woman of 80 years or more with acute or convalescent COVID-19.

The J gene is TRBJ2-3, the V gene TRBV2; 7 bases are shared with TRBD2. V was pared by 6 bases and J by 6 bases, with 6 bases of the junction left unmatched. This CDR3 spans 13 amino acids. Germline lookup yields CDR1 SNHLY and CDR2 FYNNEI. In DNA, the CDR3 is TGTGCCAGCAGGGGGGGGAGTACTGATACGCAGTATTTT. Protein: CASRGGSTDTQYF.

The chain couples TRBV7-9 to TRBJ2-7; TRBD1 aligns across 10 bases. CDR3 length: 15 amino acids. Per germline, CDR1 SEHNR and CDR2 FQNEAQ (reference sequence). V shed 4 bases, J shed 0 bases, and the junction held 3 bases outside the gene matches. The CDR3 DNA follows: TGTGCCAGCAGCTCAAGGACAGGGGGCTCCTACGAGCAGTACTTC. Translating gives CASSSRTGGSYEQYF. Variable domain in full (rest from reference TRBV7-9 and TRBJ2-7): DTGVSQNPRHKITKRGQNVTFRCDPISEHNRLYWYRQTLGQGPEFLTYFQNEAQLEKSRLLSDRFSAERPKGSFSTLEIQRTEQGDSAMYLCASSSRTGGSYEQYFGPGTRLTVT.

This clone was observed once. The chain links TRBV19 to TRBJ2-5; 9 bases agree with TRBD1. The length of the CDR3 is 14 residues. V dropped 5 bases and J dropped 4; count of bases not matched to a gene: 5. Germline CDR1 and CDR2: LNHDA and SQIVND (reference sequence). In DNA form, the CDR3 reads TGTGCCAGTAGTGCACAGGGGGCCGGAGAGACCCAGTACTTC. Translated, it gives CASSAQGAGETQYF.

The chain uses TRBV10-3 and TRBJ2-5, with a possible D match to TRBD1 (5 bases). Germline V gene data show CDR1 as ENHRY and CDR2 as SYGVKD. The CDR3 is 15 amino acids. The germline V and J ends were trimmed by 0 bases and 5 bases, with 13 bases remaining between them. The CDR3 spells CAISESGQGGETQYF. The CDR3 nucleotides are TGTGCCATCAGTGAGTCTGGTCAGGGTGGGGAGACCCAGTACTTC.

This chain joins TRBV19 and TRBJ1-2; 8 nucleotides match TRBD1. From germline, CDR1 is LNHDA and CDR2 SQIVND (reference sequence). This CDR3 is built from 14 residues. The V gene end was trimmed by 6 bases and the J gene end by 5 bases; junction bases not matched to a gene: 8. CDR3 in DNA: TGTGCCAGTAGAGAGGACAGGGAAGGGTATGGCTACACCTTC. Translated: CASREDREGYGYTF.

V and J are TRBV7-2 and TRBJ2-7, with 9 bases aligning to TRBD2. The V segment lost 5 bases and the J segment 10 bases; nucleotides outside the gene matches: 9. Per germline, CDR1 SGHTA and CDR2 FQGNSA. The CDR3 runs to 13 residues. The CDR3 region has the DNA TGTGCCAGCAGCCCCCGGGTAGCGGGGGAACAGTACTTC. It specifies CASSPRVAGEQYF.

The V gene is TRBV6-6, the J gene TRBJ1-1; 10 bases line up with TRBD1. From germline, CDR1 is MNHNY and CDR2 SVGAGI (reference sequence). V lost 7 bases to trimming and J lost 0 bases; unmatched junction nucleotides: 8. The CDR3 consists of 16 residues. CDR3: CASILTGGQMNTEAFF. CDR3 DNA: TGTGCCAGCATCCTGACAGGGGGCCAAATGAACACTGAAGCTTTCTTT.

The rearrangement links TRBV7-2 to TRBJ2-7; D might be TRBD1 (5 bases). The germline V and J ends were trimmed by 0 bases and 3 bases, with 15 bases remaining between them. CDR1 is SGHTA, CDR2 FQGNSA, per germline. This CDR3 has 16 amino acids. The CDR3 sequence: CASSLAGVGFGYEQYF. Written as DNA, the CDR3 is TGTGCCAGCAGCTTAGCAGGGGTAGGGTTTGGCTACGAGCAGTACTTC.

The chain links TRBV30 to TRBJ2-7; 7 bases are shared with TRBD1. Unmatched junction bases numbered 10, after V lost 6 bases and J lost 2 bases. Germline loops: CDR1 GTSNPN, CDR2 SVGIG (reference sequence). The CDR3 is 14 amino acids. CDR3 nucleotide sequence: TGTGCCTGCTCTGGTACAGGGGCGGCCTACGAGCAGTACTTC. This encodes CACSGTGAAYEQYF.

In DNA form, the CDR3 reads TGTGCCAGCAGTGCCAGGGATCCTGGAAACACCATATATTTT. This translates into CASSARDPGNTIYF. This rearrangement joins TRBV6-2 or TRBV6-3 to TRBJ1-3; possible D gene TRBD1, 5 bases. V was trimmed by 5 bases and J by 2 bases, leaving 10 bases between them. Germline V CDR1 and CDR2: MNHEY, SVGEGT. The CDR3 is 14 amino acids.

The rearrangement uses TRBV9 and TRBJ1-3; D possibly corresponds to TRBD1 (6 bases). Germline V CDR1 and CDR2: SGDLS, YYNGEE. Trimming left V 0 bases short and J 0 bases short, with 13 bases between. The CDR3 runs 17 residues. The CDR3 spells CASSVGAQGSSGNTIYF. In DNA form, the CDR3 reads TGTGCCAGCAGCGTAGGAGCTCAGGGGAGCTCTGGAAACACCATATATTTT.

This clone has just a few counts. V usage is TRBV27 and J usage is TRBJ1-3, with unresolved D. This CDR3 is built from 13 residues. V shed 8 bases and J shed 4 bases, with 12 bases lying between them. Per the germline V gene, CDR1 is MNHEY and CDR2 is SMNVEV (reference sequence). This CDR3 is CASQTTGGNTIYF. CDR3 nucleotides: TGTGCCAGCCAAACGACGGGAGGAAACACCATATATTTT.

About this clone: A much larger clone is a single base away; this may be a read error. The rearrangement links TRBV3-1 (or the pseudogene TRBV3-2) to TRBJ2-1, with TRBD2 as a possible D gene (7 bases). Germline V lookup: CDR1 LGHDT, CDR2 YNNKEL (reference sequence). Trimming removed 4 bases at V and 3 bases at J, with 13 bases between. The CDR3 spans 15 residues. The CDR3 sequence: CASSPTGGLYNEQFF. The CDR3 DNA follows: TGTGCCAGCAGCCCAACGGGGGGCCTCTACAATGAGCAGTTCTTC.

V is TRBV12-3 or TRBV12-4 and J is TRBJ2-2, with a possible D match to TRBD2 (5 bases). The length of the CDR3 is 13 residues. Trimming removed 5 bases from V and 7 bases from J, with 11 bases in between. CDR3: CASSGMSGGELFF. As DNA, the CDR3 is TGTGCCAGCAGTGGGATGAGCGGCGGGGAGCTGTTTTTT.

The rearrangement uses TRBV3-1 (or the pseudogene TRBV3-2) and TRBJ2-7; TRBD1 matches at 7 bases. Germline V gene sequence: CDR1 LGHDT, CDR2 YNNKEL (reference sequence). J gave up 1 base and V 1 base, and 4 bases lay outside the gene matches. The CDR3 is made up of 15 amino acids. The CDR3 is CASSQGWDSSYEQYF. Here the CDR3 DNA reads TGTGCCAGCAGCCAAGGTTGGGACAGTTCCTACGAGCAGTACTTC.

The chain carries TRBV5-6 and TRBJ1-2, with D uncertain. The CDR3 has 14 residues. The germline gives CDR1 SGHDT, CDR2 YYEEEE. Trimming removed 1 base at V and 8 bases at J, with 15 bases between. CDR3 residues: CASSLKRLTLGYTF. CDR3 DNA sequence: TGTGCCAGCAGCTTGAAGCGCCTAACTCTCGGCTACACCTTC.

This rearrangement joins TRBV10-3 to TRBJ1-2; weak D call: TRBD1 (5 bases). This CDR3 has 18 residues. The V and J ends lost 3 bases and 5 bases respectively, with 25 bases between them. The germline CDR1 and CDR2 sequences are ENHRY and SYGVKD. Here the CDR3 reads CAISESGDPRQSLYGYTF. The CDR3 DNA reads TGTGCCATCAGTGAATCGGGGGACCCCAGGCAATCACTTTATGGCTACACCTTC.

The chain links TRBV7-2 to TRBJ2-5, with 11 bases matching TRBD2. Trimming at V came to 1 base and at J to 5 bases, leaving 3 bases not matched to a gene. In germline, CDR1 is SGHTA, CDR2 FQGNSA. The CDR3 contains 15 residues. The CDR3 bases are TGTGCCAGCAGCTTAGGCACTAGCGGGAGCGAGACCCAGTACTTC. Protein product: CASSLGTSGSETQYF.

The J gene is TRBJ2-5, the V gene TRBV29-1, with D maybe TRBD1 (6 bases). CDR3 length equals 14 residues. Trimming took off 4 bases at V and 2 bases at J, with 14 bases between the two ends. Germline assignment: CDR1 SQVTM and CDR2 ANQGSEA. CDR3 protein: CSVAYGTGQETQYF. The CDR3 coding sequence is TGCAGCGTTGCCTATGGAACAGGGCAAGAGACCCAGTACTTC.

This clone has a single count. The gene calls are TRBV3-1 (or the pseudogene TRBV3-2) and TRBJ2-1, with a weak D call TRBD2 (7 bases). Germline CDR1 LGHDT, CDR2 YNNKEL (reference sequence). The CDR3 loop spans 17 amino acids. V was pared by 0 bases and J by 4 bases, with 16 bases between. The CDR3 bases are TGTGCCAGCAGCCAAGATCTTGGGGGGGGGCCTTACAATGAGCAGTTCTTC. Translation: CASSQDLGGGPYNEQFF.

The rearrangement uses TRBV5-6 and TRBJ2-5; the match to TRBD2 covers 11 bases. Per the germline V gene, CDR1 is SGHDT and CDR2 is YYEEEE. The J segment lost 2 bases and the V segment lost 5 bases, leaving 2 bases of the junction unmatched. The CDR3 is 14 residues long. CDR3 nucleotide sequence: TGTGCCAGCAGACTAGCGGGGGCTCAAGAGACCCAGTACTTC. Translated, it gives CASRLAGAQETQYF.

Only a few counts were recorded for this clone. The chain couples TRBV3-1 (or the pseudogene TRBV3-2) to TRBJ2-7, with TRBD2 identical over 14 bases. The CDR3 has 15 residues. The germline V gene has CDR1 LGHDT and CDR2 YNNKEL (reference sequence). Trimming at V came to 4 bases and at J to 6 bases, leaving 5 bases not matched to a gene. The chain's CDR3 is CASSRPGLAGAEQYF. Here the CDR3 DNA reads TGTGCCAGCAGCCGTCCGGGACTAGCGGGGGCCGAGCAGTACTTC.

The DNA for the CDR3 is TGTGCCAGCAGCTTAGCCTCGACCGCGAGGTGGAACACTGAAGCTTTCTTT. Its protein is CASSLASTARWNTEAFF. The rearrangement uses TRBV11-3 and TRBJ1-1; no reliable D call. The CDR3 has 17 amino acids. The V and J ends lost 1 base and 1 base respectively, with 16 bases between them. The V gene's germline CDR1 is SGHNT and CDR2 YENEEA.

The chain links TRBV27 to TRBJ2-5, with D possibly matching TRBD2 (5 bases). The germline V gene encodes CDR1 MNHEY and CDR2 SMNVEV (reference sequence). The CDR3 contains 15 residues. V was trimmed by 0 bases and J by 1 base, leaving 9 bases between them. Here the CDR3 reads CASSLSRRAQETQYF. CDR3 in DNA: TGTGCCAGCAGTTTATCTCGGCGGGCCCAAGAGACCCAGTACTTC.